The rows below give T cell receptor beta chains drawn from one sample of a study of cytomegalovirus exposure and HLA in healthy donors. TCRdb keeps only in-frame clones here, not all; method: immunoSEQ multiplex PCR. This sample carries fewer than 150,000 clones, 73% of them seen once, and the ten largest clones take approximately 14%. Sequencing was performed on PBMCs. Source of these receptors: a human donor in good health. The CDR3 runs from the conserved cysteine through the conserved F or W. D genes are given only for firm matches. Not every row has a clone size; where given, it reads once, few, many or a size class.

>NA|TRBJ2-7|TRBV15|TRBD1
TGTGCCACCAGCAGAGGGACAGGTGGTCCCTCCGAGCAGTACTTC
CATSRGTGGPSEQYF
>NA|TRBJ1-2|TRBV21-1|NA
TGTGCCAGCAGCAAAGGTGGCCCCTTC
CASSKGGPF
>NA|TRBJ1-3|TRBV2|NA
TGTGCCAGCAGTGATTGGGGGGAATCTGGAAACACCATATATTTT
CASSDWGESGNTIYF
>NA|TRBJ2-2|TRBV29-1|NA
TGCAGCGTTGACAGGGAGAACACCGGGGAGCTGTTTTTT
CSVDRENTGELFF
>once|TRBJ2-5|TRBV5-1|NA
TGCGCCAGCAGCTTGCAAGGGCCGGGGGAGACCCAGTACTTC
CASSLQGPGETQYF
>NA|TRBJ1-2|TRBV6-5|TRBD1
TGTGCCAGCTCAAAGGGGACAGCTACTAACTATGGCTACACCTTC
CASSKGTATNYGYTF
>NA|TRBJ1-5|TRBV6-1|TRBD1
TGTGCCAGCAGTTCCCGACAGGGAATCGGTCAGCCCCAGCATTTT
CASSSRQGIGQPQHF
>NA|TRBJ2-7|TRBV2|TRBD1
TGTGCCAGCATCCAGGGGGCGCCCCACGAGCAGTACTTC
CASIQGAPHEQYF
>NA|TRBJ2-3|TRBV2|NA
TGTGCCAGCAGTGCCGGTAGTACGCAGTATTTT
CASSAGSTQYF
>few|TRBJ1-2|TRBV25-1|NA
TGTGCCAGCAGTGTATTGGGCGGCTACACCTTC
CASSVLGGYTF
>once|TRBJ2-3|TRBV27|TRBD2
TGTGCCACCCAGGATGGACTAGCGGGAGGCAACACAGATACGCAGTATTTT
CATQDGLAGGNTDTQYF
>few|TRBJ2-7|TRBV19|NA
TGTGCCAGTAGTATTAGGACACTCCACGAGCAGTACTTC
CASSIRTLHEQYF
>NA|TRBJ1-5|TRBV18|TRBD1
TGTGCCAGCTCACCGACAGGGGGCCCTCAGCCCCAGCATTTT
CASSPTGGPQPQHF
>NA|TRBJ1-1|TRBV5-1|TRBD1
TGCGCCAGCAGCGGGGGACAGACGAACACTGAAGCTTTCTTT
CASSGGQTNTEAFF
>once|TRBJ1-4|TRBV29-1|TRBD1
TGCAGCGTAGCTGACAGGGGGGTTGCTAATGAAAAACTGTTTTTT
CSVADRGVANEKLFF
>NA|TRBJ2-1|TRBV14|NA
TGTGCCAGCAGCCAAGTGTACACGGAGGTCGATGAGCAGTTCTTC
CASSQVYTEVDEQFF
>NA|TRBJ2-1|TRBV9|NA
TGTGCCAGCAGCGTAGTGGGAGCCGGCCCGATTTACAATGAGCAGTTCTTC
CASSVVGAGPIYNEQFF
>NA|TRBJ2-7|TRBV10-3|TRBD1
TGTGCCATCAGTGAACCTGGGACAGGGGGCTCGAACGAGCAGTACTTC
CAISEPGTGGSNEQYF
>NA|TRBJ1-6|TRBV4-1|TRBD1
TGCGCCAGCAGCCAAGTGTGGGACAGGAGGGGGGGTTCACCCCTCCACTTT
CASSQVWDRRGGSPLHF
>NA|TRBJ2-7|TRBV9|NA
TGTGCCAGCAGCGGACAGGGGAGCGGGAACGAGCAGTACTTC
CASSGQGSGNEQYF